Listed here are 5 T cell receptor beta chains from one sample, sequenced in a study of shared clonotypes between healthy human individuals. Only in-frame clones appear in the TCRdb table, and some are missing; sequencing was by immunoSEQ multiplex PCR. Of hundreds of thousands of clones listed, more than 95% are singletons. The material sequenced was naive CD4+ T cells sorted from blood. Stated subset: CD45RA+ positively selected. These receptors originate from a woman in her thirties in good health.

The V gene is TRBV29-1, the J gene TRBJ1-1; TRBD1 aligns across 7 bases. Germline V gene sequence: CDR1 SQVTM, CDR2 ANQGSEA. This CDR3 is 14 amino acids long. V dropped 7 bases and J dropped 1; count of bases not matched to a gene: 9. CDR3 residues: CSGKTGTANTEAFF. The CDR3 DNA reads TGCAGCGGGAAAACCGGGACAGCGAACACTGAAGCTTTCTTT.

The chain joins TRBV5-1 to TRBJ1-1; 8 bases are a match to TRBD1. The CDR3 sequence is 14 residues long. Trimming cost V 3 bases and J 4 bases; bases outside gene matches: 5. CDR1 is SGHRS, CDR2 YFSETQ, per germline. The DNA for the CDR3 is TGCGCCAGCAGCTCCCAGGGGGCGGGCACTGAAGCTTTCTTT. As protein: CASSSQGAGTEAFF.

About this clone itself: The sample holds other DNA sequences that translate to the same CDR3. The chain's CDR3 is CASSLAGQGAYEQYF. CDR3 in DNA: TGTGCCAGCAGTTTAGCGGGACAGGGGGCCTACGAGCAGTACTTC. This chain joins TRBV27 and TRBJ2-7, with 11 bases lining up with TRBD1. J lost 2 bases, V lost 2 bases, and 2 bases had no gene match. CDR1 and CDR2 from the germline V gene are MNHEY and SMNVEV (reference sequence). The CDR3 length is 15 residues.

On this clone itself: One junction end disagrees with the germline gene, perhaps due to a read error. This chain connects TRBV7-3 to TRBJ2-1; weak D call: TRBD2 (7 bases). This CDR3 comprises 17 residues. Germline CDR1 and CDR2: SGHTA and FQGTGA. In DNA form, the CDR3 reads TGTGCCAGCAGCGTAACATCCGGGGGGCGAGAGGACAATGAGCAGTTCTTC. Its translation: CASSVTSGGREDNEQFF.

J is TRBJ2-2 and V is TRBV27; 7 nucleotides match TRBD1. Per germline, CDR1 MNHEY and CDR2 SMNVEV (reference sequence). The CDR3 sequence is 13 residues long. Unmatched junction bases numbered 2, after V lost 9 bases and J lost 1 base. As DNA, the CDR3 is TGTGCCAGGGACAGGCTGAACACCGGGGAGCTGTTTTTT. Translation gives CARDRLNTGELFF.